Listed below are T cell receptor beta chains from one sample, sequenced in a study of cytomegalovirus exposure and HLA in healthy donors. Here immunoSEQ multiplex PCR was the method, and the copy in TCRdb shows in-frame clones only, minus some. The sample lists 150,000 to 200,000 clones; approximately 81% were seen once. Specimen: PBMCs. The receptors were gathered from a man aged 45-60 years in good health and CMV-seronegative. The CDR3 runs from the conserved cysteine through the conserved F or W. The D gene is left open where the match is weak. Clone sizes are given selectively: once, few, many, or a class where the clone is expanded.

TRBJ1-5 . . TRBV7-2 CASSRDSNQPQHF TGTGCCAGCAGCCGGGATAGCAATCAGCCCCAGCATTTT
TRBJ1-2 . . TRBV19 CASSIRGLQGNSSF TGTGCCAGTAGTATTCGGGGTCTTCAGGGGAATTCATCCTTC
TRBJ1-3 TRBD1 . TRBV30 CAWSVGQGLSGNTIYF TGTGCCTGGAGTGTAGGACAGGGCCTCTCTGGAAACACCATATATTTT
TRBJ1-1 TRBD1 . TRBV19 CASTKDRWTATEAFF TGTGCCAGTACCAAGGACAGGTGGACGGCCACTGAAGCTTTCTTT
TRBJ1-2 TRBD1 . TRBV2 CASRDRGRGSDGYTF TGTGCCAGCAGAGACAGGGGGCGCGGTTCGGATGGCTACACCTTC
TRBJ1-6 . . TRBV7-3 CASSFGPASYNSPLHF TGTGCCAGCAGCTTTGGGCCGGCCTCCTATAATTCACCCCTCCACTTT
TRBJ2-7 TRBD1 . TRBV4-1 CASSQALRDSSYEQYF TGCGCCAGCAGCCAAGCCCTCCGGGACAGCTCCTACGAGCAGTACTTC
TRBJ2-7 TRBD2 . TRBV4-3 CASSQEAGSTYEQYF TGCGCCAGCAGCCAAGAAGCGGGGAGCACCTACGAGCAGTACTTC
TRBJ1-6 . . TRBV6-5 CATGSPLHF TGTGCCACCGGTTCACCCCTCCACTTT
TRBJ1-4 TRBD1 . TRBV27 CASSPLRDRGKKLFF TGTGCCAGCAGCCCTCTTAGGGACAGGGGAAAAAAACTGTTTTTT
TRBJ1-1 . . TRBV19 CASSSQGFEAFF TGTGCCAGTAGTAGTCAGGGGTTCGAAGCTTTCTTT
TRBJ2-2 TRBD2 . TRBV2 CASSAQLARNTGELFF TGTGCCAGCAGTGCCCAACTAGCGAGGAACACCGGGGAGCTGTTTTTT
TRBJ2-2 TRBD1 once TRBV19 CASRAPGQGVTGELFF TGTGCCAGTAGGGCCCCGGGACAGGGAGTGACCGGGGAGCTGTTTTTT
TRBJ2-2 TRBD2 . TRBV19 CATRLAGGPAERTGELFF TGTGCCACACGACTAGCGGGGGGGCCGGCGGAGAGGACCGGGGAGCTGTTTTTT
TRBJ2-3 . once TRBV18 CASSPRTLDTQYF TGTGCCAGCTCACCACGGACTTTAGATACGCAGTATTTT
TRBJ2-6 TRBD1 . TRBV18 CASSLERQGGISGANVLTF TGTGCCAGCTCACTGGAACGACAGGGGGGGATCTCTGGGGCCAACGTCCTGACTTTC
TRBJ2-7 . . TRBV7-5 CARSSSGTGGNEQYF TGTGCCAGAAGCTCTTCCGGGACAGGGGGCAACGAGCAGTACTTC
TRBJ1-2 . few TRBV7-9 CSSSRDPGLTF TGTTCCAGCAGCCGGGATCCGGGTCTCACCTTC
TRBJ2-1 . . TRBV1 CTSSQDKLRVSSYNEQFF TGCACCAGCAGCCAAGATAAGCTGCGGGTGAGCTCCTACAATGAGCAGTTCTTC
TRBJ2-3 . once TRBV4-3 CASSSRGAQTDTQYF TGCGCCAGCAGCTCTCGGGGGGCCCAGACAGATACGCAGTATTTT
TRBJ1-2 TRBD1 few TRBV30 CAWEDRNYGYTF TGTGCCTGGGAGGACAGGAACTATGGCTACACCTTC
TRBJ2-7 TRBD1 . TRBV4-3 CASSQGTVVEQYF TGCGCCAGCAGCCAGGGGACAGTGGTCGAGCAGTACTTC
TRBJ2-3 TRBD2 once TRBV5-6 CASSFGTSRGRSVTQTQYF TGTGCCAGCAGCTTTGGGACTAGCAGGGGCCGGAGCGTCACGCAAACGCAGTATTTT
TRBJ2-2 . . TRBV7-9 CASSFYRDTTGELFF TGTGCCAGCAGCTTTTACCGGGACACCACCGGGGAGCTGTTTTTT
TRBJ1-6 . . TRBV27 CAAGSSYNSPLHF TGTGCCGCTGGGAGCTCCTATAATTCACCCCTCCACTTT
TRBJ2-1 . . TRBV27 CASSLHAPRGSYNEQFF TGTGCCAGCAGTTTACACGCCCCCAGGGGTTCCTACAATGAGCAGTTCTTC
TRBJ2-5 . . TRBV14 CASSQGGSSSETQYF TGTGCCAGCAGCCAAGGAGGGTCATCCAGTGAGACCCAGTACTTC